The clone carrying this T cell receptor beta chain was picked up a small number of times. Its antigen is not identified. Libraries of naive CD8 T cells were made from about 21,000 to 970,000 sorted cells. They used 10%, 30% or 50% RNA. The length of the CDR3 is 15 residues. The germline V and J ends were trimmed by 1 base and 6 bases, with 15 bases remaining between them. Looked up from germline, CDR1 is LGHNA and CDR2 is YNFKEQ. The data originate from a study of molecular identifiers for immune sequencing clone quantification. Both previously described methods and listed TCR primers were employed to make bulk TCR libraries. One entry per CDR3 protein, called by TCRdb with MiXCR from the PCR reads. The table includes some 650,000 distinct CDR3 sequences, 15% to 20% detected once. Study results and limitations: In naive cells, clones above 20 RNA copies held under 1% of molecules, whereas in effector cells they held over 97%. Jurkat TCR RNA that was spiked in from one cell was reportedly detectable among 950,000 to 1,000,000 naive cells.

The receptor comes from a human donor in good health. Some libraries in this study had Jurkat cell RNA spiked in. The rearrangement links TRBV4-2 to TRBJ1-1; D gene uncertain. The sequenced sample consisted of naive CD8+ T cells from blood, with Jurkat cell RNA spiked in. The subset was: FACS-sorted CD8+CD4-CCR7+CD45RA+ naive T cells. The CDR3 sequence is CASSQVSISNAEAFF. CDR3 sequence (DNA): TGTGCCAGCAGCCAAGTTTCTATCTCTAACGCTGAAGCTTTCTTT.